This T cell receptor beta chain was captured by sequencing in a study of T cell repertoires in cytomegalovirus infection (dated by TCRdb to about 2019). Notes on the research overall: The peptide stimulations were aimed at well-studied HLA-B-restricted epitopes as well as recently identified HLA-C-restricted CMV epitopes, whose presentation resists viral immunomodulation. The HLA type of each donor mattered for the analysis, because public TCR beta signatures pointed to carriage of CMV infection along with the matching HLA type.

The sample's treatment or condition label, decoded: in vitro stimulation with specific CMV peptide epitopes to enrich CMV-specific T cells. The run used an Illumina HiSeq 1500. TCRdb took the public reads, trimmed them with fastp at Q25, ran MiXCR for clone calling and kept in-frame beta chains. Rows are unified per CDR3 protein, each entry keeping the most common DNA and genes. Here the sample has about 500,000 distinct CDR3 sequences; around 30% occur a single time. The ten largest make up about a sixth of the sample. The full study reports these points: In both this cohort and an independent roughly 350-donor cohort, the cumulative frequency of public TCR beta family members distinguished carriers of CMV infection plus the relevant HLA type. The ex vivo response was dominated by HLA-C-restricted CMV-specific TCR beta clonotypes, which also provided the single most frequent clonotype in two of eight donors.

This clonotype was found a few times. Its binding antigen is unknown. Base-call qualities are not available, and no considerably larger clone is one nucleotide away. The material was cultured PBMCs, obtained from culture after CMV antigen stimulation. The clonotype originates from a human donor in good health (CMV status not recorded). Some clones in this sample may be carry-over from other donors' samples.

The nucleotide sequence reads as follows: TGTGCCAGCCACAACTGGGAAAAACTGTTTTTT. It specifies CASHNWEKLFF. The V gene is TRBV6-8 and the J gene is TRBJ1-4; the D gene identity is not certain. The junction shows trimming of 8 bases on V and 8 bases on J, plus 9 bases between the germline ends. The CDR3 goes from the cysteine to the phenylalanine over 11 residues. Left in the record is the CDR3 DNA by itself, 33 bases read in frame from the first base. Reading the germline V gene gives CDR1 MNHGY and CDR2 SAAAGT.